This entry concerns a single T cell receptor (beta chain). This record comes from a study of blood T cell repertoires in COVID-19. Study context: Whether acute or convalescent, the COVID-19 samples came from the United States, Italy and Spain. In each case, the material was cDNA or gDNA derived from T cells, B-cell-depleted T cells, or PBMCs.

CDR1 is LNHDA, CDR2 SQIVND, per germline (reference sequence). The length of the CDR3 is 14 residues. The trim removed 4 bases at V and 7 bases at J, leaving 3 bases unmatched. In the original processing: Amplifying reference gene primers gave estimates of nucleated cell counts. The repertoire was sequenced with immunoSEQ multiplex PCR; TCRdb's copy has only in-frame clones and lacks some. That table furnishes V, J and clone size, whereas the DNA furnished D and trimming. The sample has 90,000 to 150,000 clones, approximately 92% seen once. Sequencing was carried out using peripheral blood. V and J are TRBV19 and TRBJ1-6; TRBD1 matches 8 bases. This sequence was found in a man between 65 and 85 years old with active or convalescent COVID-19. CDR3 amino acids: CASSTWTGNSPLHF. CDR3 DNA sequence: TGTGCCAGTAGTACTTGGACAGGGAATTCACCCCTCCACTTT.